Below, 16 T cell receptor beta chains from the same sample are listed, as sequenced in a study of blood T cell repertoires in COVID-19. Repertoires were generated with immunoSEQ multiplex PCR, while TCRdb's copy carries only in-frame clones and drops some. Of approximately 80,000 clones listed, about 87% are singletons. Sequenced input: peripheral blood. The receptors were sampled from a human donor in a cohort sampled during active COVID-19.

The chain recombines TRBV28 with TRBJ2-7; 9 bases align to TRBD1. Germline V gene sequence: CDR1 MDHEN, CDR2 SYDVKM. The CDR3 totals 16 residues. V lost 3 bases to trimming and J lost 2 bases; unmatched junction nucleotides: 8. The CDR3 coding sequence is TGTGCCAGCAGTTTGGGGACAGGGACATCAGCCTACGAGCAGTACTTC. It translates to CASSLGTGTSAYEQYF.

The chain carries TRBV19 and TRBJ1-5; D possibly corresponds to TRBD1 (6 bases). Trimming stripped 6 bases from V and 0 bases from J, with 12 bases between. The germline CDR1 and CDR2 sequences are LNHDA and SQIVND (reference sequence). This CDR3 region has 15 residues. CDR3 residues: CASRDSHYSNQPQHF. The CDR3 DNA sequence: TGTGCCAGTAGGGACAGTCATTATAGCAATCAGCCCCAGCATTTT.

The chain is built from TRBV4-1 and TRBJ2-1; D remains unclear. The germline V gene has CDR1 MGHRA and CDR2 YSYEKL. V lost 3 bases and J 5 bases, leaving 17 bases between the germline ends. The CDR3 covers 16 residues. The CDR3 reads CASSHRSRTTNNEQFF. The CDR3 bases are TGCGCCAGCAGCCACCGTAGCCGAACCACGAACAATGAGCAGTTCTTC.

The J gene is TRBJ2-7, the V gene TRBV11-2; 10 nucleotides align to TRBD2. Trimming removed 6 bases from V and 6 bases from J; junction bases left unmatched: 8. The length of the CDR3 is 14 residues. Germline V gene data show CDR1 as SGHAT and CDR2 as FQNNGV. CDR3 residues: CASRPGLAASEQYF. The DNA for the CDR3 is TGTGCCAGCAGACCCGGACTAGCGGCCTCCGAGCAGTACTTC.

The chain carries TRBV5-8 and TRBJ2-3; the D gene is possibly TRBD1 (6 bases). V lost 5 bases and J lost 2, with 12 bases in between. The CDR3 extends over 14 amino acids. CDR1 is SGHTS and CDR2 is YDEGEE in the germline V gene. The CDR3 DNA sequence: TGTGCCAGCAGTCGGACAGCCTACACAGATACGCAGTATTTT. Protein sequence: CASSRTAYTDTQYF.

V is TRBV24-1 and J is TRBJ2-5; possibly TRBD1 for D (5 bases). The V end lost 0 bases, the J end lost 1 base, and 5 bases lay between the germline ends. The CDR3 contains 14 residues. The germline gives CDR1 KGHDR, CDR2 SFDVKD. In DNA, the CDR3 is TGTGCCACCAGTGATTTGGACAGCCAAGAGACCCAGTACTTC. It translates to CATSDLDSQETQYF.

J is TRBJ1-1 and V is TRBV9; a weak D match, TRBD1 (5 bases). The V end lost 0 bases, the J end lost 4 bases, and 13 bases lay between the germline ends. The germline gives CDR1 SGDLS, CDR2 YYNGEE. The CDR3 covers 15 residues. In DNA, the CDR3 is TGTGCCAGCAGCGTAGGCGGGACGACGAGCACTGAAGCTTTCTTT. Protein: CASSVGGTTSTEAFF. Complete variable domain (other parts from reference TRBV9 and TRBJ1-1): DSGVTQTPKHLITATGQRVTLRCSPRSGDLSVYWYQQSLDQGLQFLIQYYNGEERAKGNILERFSAQQFPDLHSELNLSSLELGDSALYFCASSVGGTTSTEAFFGQGTRLTVV.

This clone showed up just once. The chain is built from TRBV6-5 and TRBJ2-7; 15 nucleotides agree with TRBD2. Germline CDR1 MNHEY, CDR2 SVGAGI. The CDR3 totals 14 residues. Unmatched junction bases numbered 3, after V lost 6 bases and J lost 6 bases. The CDR3 region has the DNA TGTGCCAGCAGCCGGGGACTAGCGGGGGGCGAGCAGTACTTC. The encoded protein is CASSRGLAGGEQYF.

The J gene is TRBJ1-2, the V gene TRBV4-1; D unresolved. The CDR3 has 13 amino acids. Germline CDR1 is MGHRA and CDR2 is YSYEKL. V lost 1 base, J lost 8 bases, and 11 bases lay in between. Here the CDR3 reads CASSQVTQVGYTF. CDR3 bases: TGCGCCAGCAGCCAAGTGACCCAGGTCGGCTACACCTTC.

The J gene is TRBJ2-7, the V gene TRBV5-1, with a weak D call TRBD2 (6 bases). The CDR3 has 14 residues. V shed 2 bases and J shed 4 bases, with 13 bases lying between them. Germline V lookup: CDR1 SGHRS, CDR2 YFSETQ. CDR3 coding DNA: TGCGCCAGCAGCTTTTCCGCTGCGGGGTACGAGCAGTACTTC. Translating gives CASSFSAAGYEQYF.

V usage is TRBV6-5 and J usage is TRBJ1-5, with D maybe TRBD1 (6 bases). Germline V gene data show CDR1 as MNHEY and CDR2 as SVGAGI. V dropped 9 bases and J dropped 3 bases, with 18 bases sitting between them. This CDR3 has 15 residues. The DNA of the CDR3 is TGTGCCAGTCGGCCGCAAACAGGGAACAATCAGCCCCAGCATTTT. This translates into CASRPQTGNNQPQHF.

The rearrangement joins TRBV27 to TRBJ1-5; 7 nucleotides line up with TRBD1. The CDR3 is 17 residues long. Trimming at V came to 4 bases and at J to 0 bases, leaving 9 bases not matched to a gene. Germline CDR1 is MNHEY and CDR2 is SMNVEV (reference sequence). CDR3 DNA sequence: TGTGCCAGCAGTTCCGGCAGGGGGGTTTATAGCAATCAGCCCCAGCATTTT. This translates into CASSSGRGVYSNQPQHF.

This chain links TRBV29-1 with TRBJ2-7; 10 bases fit TRBD1. There are 16 residues in the CDR3. The V and J ends lost 0 bases and 2 bases, in that order; junction bases with no gene match: 7. CDR1 SQVTM and CDR2 ANQGSEA come from the germline V gene. The CDR3 coding sequence is TGCAGCGTTGAAGAGCCCCGGGACAGGGGAACCTACGAGCAGTACTTC. Translation gives CSVEEPRDRGTYEQYF.

The rearrangement links TRBV15 to TRBJ2-5, with TRBD2 matching over 7 bases. CDR1 and CDR2 from the germline V gene are LNHNV and YYDKDF (reference sequence). This CDR3 is built from 15 residues. Trimming at V came to 0 bases and at J to 2 bases, leaving 3 bases not matched to a gene. CDR3 loop: CATSRDGGDQETQYF. The CDR3 nucleotides are TGTGCCACCAGCAGAGATGGGGGGGATCAAGAGACCCAGTACTTC.

This chain joins TRBV27 and TRBJ1-2, with 9 bases aligning to TRBD1. The CDR3 covers 13 residues. Germline V gene sequence: CDR1 MNHEY, CDR2 SMNVEV (reference sequence). V shed 6 bases, J shed 10 bases, and the junction held 9 bases outside the gene matches. The CDR3 DNA sequence: TGTGCCAGCAGGATACAGGGGGCCGGAGCCTACACCTTC. The encoded protein is CASRIQGAGAYTF.

The chain combines TRBV7-2 with TRBJ2-1; 10 nucleotides agree with TRBD1. The germline CDR1 and CDR2 sequences are SGHTA and FQGNSA. This CDR3 is 15 amino acids long. V gave up 4 bases and J gave up 6 bases; unmatched junction bases: 6. In nucleotides, the CDR3 is TGTGCCAGCAGCTCTGGACAGGGGGTCATCAATGAGCAGTTCTTC. Its translation: CASSSGQGVINEQFF.